Described below is a single TCR beta chain sequence and its context. The protocol was immunoSEQ multiplex PCR, while the TCRdb copy is restricted to in-frame clones and leaves out a portion. Among 150,000 to 200,000 clones, less than 90% were seen once, and the ten largest hold roughly 25%. The sample belongs to a study of blood T cell repertoires in COVID-19. Between the trimmed V and J ends, which lost 0 bases and 1 base, there was a span of 6 bases. The CDR3 extends over 13 amino acids. CDR1 and CDR2 (germline): SQVTM, ANQGSEA. The chain uses TRBV29-1 and TRBJ1-2; D is ambiguous. The sequence was obtained from a man aged 60-69 years with acute or convalescent COVID-19. Specimen: peripheral blood. The CDR3 nucleotides are TGCAGCGTTGAAGACGGTCGTAACTATGGCTACACCTTC. Residues: CSVEDGRNYGYTF.